The sequence of this T cell receptor beta chain was determined in a study of chemoradiotherapy in HPV16-positive cancers. Clones were sequenced by immunoSEQ multiplex PCR, and TCRdb holds only the in-frame ones, with some missing. The table lists 20,000 to 25,000 clones, about 86% of them singletons. On this clone: A junction boundary mismatches the germline segment, possibly from a read error.

This CDR3 has 14 residues. Germline V CDR1 and CDR2: SGHDT, YYEEEE. This clonotype was obtained from a human donor with HPV-associated anogenital cancer. This chain connects TRBV5-6 to TRBJ1-1; the D is unclear. The source was blood, collected from a patient who underwent chemoradiotherapy. CDR3 residues: CASSLLIANIEAFF. The CDR3 bases are TGTGCCAGCAGCTTGTTGATAGCTAACATTGAAGCTTTCTTT.